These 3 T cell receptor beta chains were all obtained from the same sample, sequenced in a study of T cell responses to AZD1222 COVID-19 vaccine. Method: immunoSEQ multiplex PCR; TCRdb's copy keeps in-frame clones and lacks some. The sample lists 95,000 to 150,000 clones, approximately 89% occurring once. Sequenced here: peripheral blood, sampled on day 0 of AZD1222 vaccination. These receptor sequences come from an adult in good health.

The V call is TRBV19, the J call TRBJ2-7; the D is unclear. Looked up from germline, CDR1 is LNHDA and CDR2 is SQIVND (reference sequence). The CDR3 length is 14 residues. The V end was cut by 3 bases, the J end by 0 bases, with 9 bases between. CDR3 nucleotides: TGTGCCAGTAGTATGGCACACATCTCCTACGAGCAGTACTTC. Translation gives CASSMAHISYEQYF.

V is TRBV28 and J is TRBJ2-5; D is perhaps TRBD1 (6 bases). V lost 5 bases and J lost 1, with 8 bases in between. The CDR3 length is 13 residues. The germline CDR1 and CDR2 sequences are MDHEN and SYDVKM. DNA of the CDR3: TGTGCCAGCAGTAACAGGGCCCAAGAGACCCAGTACTTC. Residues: CASSNRAQETQYF.

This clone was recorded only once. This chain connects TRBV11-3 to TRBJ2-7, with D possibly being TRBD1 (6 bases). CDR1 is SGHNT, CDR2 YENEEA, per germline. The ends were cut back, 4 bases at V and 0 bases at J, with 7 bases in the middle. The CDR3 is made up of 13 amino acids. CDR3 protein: CASSWTVSYEQYF. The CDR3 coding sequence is TGTGCCAGCAGCTGGACAGTCTCCTACGAGCAGTACTTC.